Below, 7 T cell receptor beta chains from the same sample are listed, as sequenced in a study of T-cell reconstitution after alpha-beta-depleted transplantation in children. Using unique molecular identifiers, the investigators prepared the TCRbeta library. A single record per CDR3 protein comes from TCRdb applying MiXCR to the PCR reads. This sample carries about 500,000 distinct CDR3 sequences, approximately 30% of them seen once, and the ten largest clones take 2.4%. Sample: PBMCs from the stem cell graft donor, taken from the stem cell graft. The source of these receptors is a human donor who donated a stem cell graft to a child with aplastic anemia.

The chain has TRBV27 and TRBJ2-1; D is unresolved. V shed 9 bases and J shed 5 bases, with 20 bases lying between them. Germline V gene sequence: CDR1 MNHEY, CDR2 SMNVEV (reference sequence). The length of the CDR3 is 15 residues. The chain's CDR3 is CASHEDNRINNEQFF. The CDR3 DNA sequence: TGTGCCAGTCATGAAGATAACCGAATAAACAATGAGCAGTTCTTC.

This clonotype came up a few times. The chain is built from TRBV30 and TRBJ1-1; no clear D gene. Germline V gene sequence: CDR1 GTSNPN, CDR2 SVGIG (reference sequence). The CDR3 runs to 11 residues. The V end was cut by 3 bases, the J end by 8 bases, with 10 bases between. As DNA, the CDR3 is TGTGCCTGGAGCCCCAACAGAGAAGCTTTCTTT. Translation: CAWSPNREAFF.

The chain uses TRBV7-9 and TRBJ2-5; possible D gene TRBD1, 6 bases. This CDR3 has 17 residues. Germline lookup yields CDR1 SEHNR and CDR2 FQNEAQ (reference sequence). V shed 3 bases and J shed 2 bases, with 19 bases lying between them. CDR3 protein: CASSFRKRGDNQETQYF. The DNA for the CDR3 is TGTGCCAGCAGCTTCCGAAAGAGAGGGGACAATCAAGAGACCCAGTACTTC.

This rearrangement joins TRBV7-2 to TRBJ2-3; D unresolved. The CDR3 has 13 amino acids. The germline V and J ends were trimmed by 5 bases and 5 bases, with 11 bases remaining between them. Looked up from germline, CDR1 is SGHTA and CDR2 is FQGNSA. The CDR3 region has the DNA TGTGCCAGCAGCGGCGGCAGACTAGATACGCAGTATTTT. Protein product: CASSGGRLDTQYF.

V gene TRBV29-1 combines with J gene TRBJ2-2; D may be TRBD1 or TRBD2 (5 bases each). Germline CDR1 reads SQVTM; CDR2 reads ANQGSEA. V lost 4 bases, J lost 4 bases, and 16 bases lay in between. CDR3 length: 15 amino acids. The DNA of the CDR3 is TGCAGCGTTGTCGGGCAGGGAGTGAGCACCGGGGAGCTGTTTTTT. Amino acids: CSVVGQGVSTGELFF.

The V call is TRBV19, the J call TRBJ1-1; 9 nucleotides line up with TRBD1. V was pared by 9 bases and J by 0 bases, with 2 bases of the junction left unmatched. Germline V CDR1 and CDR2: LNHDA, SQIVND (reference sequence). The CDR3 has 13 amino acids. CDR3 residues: CASRDRVNTEAFF. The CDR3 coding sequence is TGTGCCAGCCGGGACAGGGTGAACACTGAAGCTTTCTTT.

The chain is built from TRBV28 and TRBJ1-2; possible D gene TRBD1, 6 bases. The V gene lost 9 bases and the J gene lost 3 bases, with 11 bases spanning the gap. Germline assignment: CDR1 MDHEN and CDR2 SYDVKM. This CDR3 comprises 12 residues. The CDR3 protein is CASEQGHYGYTF. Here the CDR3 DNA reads TGTGCCAGTGAACAGGGACACTATGGCTACACCTTC.